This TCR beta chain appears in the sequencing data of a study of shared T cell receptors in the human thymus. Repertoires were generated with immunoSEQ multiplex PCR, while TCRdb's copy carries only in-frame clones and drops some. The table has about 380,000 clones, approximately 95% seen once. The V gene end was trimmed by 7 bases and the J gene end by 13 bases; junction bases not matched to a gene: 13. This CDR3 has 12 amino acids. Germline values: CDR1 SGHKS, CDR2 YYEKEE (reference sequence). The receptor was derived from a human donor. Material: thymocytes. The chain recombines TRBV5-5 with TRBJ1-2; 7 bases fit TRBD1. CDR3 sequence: CASPGTASSLTF. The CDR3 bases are TGTGCCAGCCCCGGGACAGCCAGTTCTCTCACCTTC.